One sample yielded the 11 T cell receptor beta chains listed below, sequenced in a study of CD8+ T cells in alopecia areata. Extracted RNA was reverse transcribed, and the resulting cDNA served as sequencing template. The protocol was immunoSEQ multiplex PCR, while the TCRdb copy is restricted to in-frame clones and leaves out a portion. The data show 200,000 to 300,000 clones, with none appearing a single time. Cells that came from pooled cutaneous lymph nodes were sorted using CD4, CD8alpha, NKG2D, NKG2ACE and other markers. Sequenced input: CD4+ T cells sorted from a lymph node. The origin of the receptors is a C3H/HeJ mouse with alopecia areata. This strain's MHC haplotype is H2-k.

On this clone itself: Here the gene names and germline are mouse. The read ends 4 residues before the CDR3 terminus; that terminus is restored from the germline J gene. Additional DNA sequences in this sample encode the identical CDR3. The rearrangement joins TRBV19 to TRBJ2-1, with 9 bases lining up with TRBD2. Germline V lookup: CDR1 FNHDT, CDR2 SITEND (reference sequence). The J segment lost 5 bases and the V segment lost 2 bases, leaving 2 bases of the junction unmatched. There are 14 residues in the CDR3. CDR3 amino acids: CASSIPGGDAEQFF. Incomplete CDR3 DNA: TGTGCCAGCAGTATTCCTGGGGGGGATGCT.

This clone has just a few counts. Genes and germline are mouse. The CDR3 extends 4 residues past the end of the read, so its final part is completed from the germline J gene. The chain couples TRBV19 to TRBJ2-7; TRBD2 agrees at 8 bases. The CDR3 consists of 13 residues. Germline loops: CDR1 FNHDT, CDR2 SITEND (reference sequence). The CDR3 here is CASSMGGLDEQYF. The CDR3 bases that were read are TGTGCCAGCAGTATGGGGGGGCTTGAT.

A note on this clone: Gene names refer to mouse genes. The read terminates 4 residues before the CDR3 end, so the remaining end is supplied by the germline J gene. The chain is built from TRBV13-2 and TRBJ2-2; TRBD2 matches 11 bases. Germline values: CDR1 NNHNN, CDR2 SYGAGS (reference sequence). This CDR3 comprises 15 residues. V dropped 3 bases and J dropped 4; count of bases not matched to a gene: 2. This chain's CDR3 is CASGGDWGSTGQLYF. Incomplete CDR3 DNA: TGTGCCAGCGGTGGGGACTGGGGGTCCACCGGG.

This clone occurred a few times. The genes are named according to mouse. The CDR3 is cut off 4 residues early in the read; its end comes from the germline J gene. This rearrangement joins TRBV17 to TRBJ2-2; D call uncertain. The CDR3 has 14 residues. Trimming stripped 2 bases from V and 0 bases from J, with 4 bases between. Germline values: CDR1 MNHDT, CDR2 YYDKIL. Incomplete CDR3 DNA: TGTGCTAGCAGTAGAACACCAAACACCGGG. Protein sequence: CASSRTPNTG. The full CDR3 reads CASSRTPNTGQLYF.

There are a few counts of this clone. The genes are named according to mouse. The read halts 4 residues ahead of the CDR3 end, with the missing end drawn from the germline J gene. The chain joins TRBV19 to TRBJ2-5; 7 positions agree with TRBD2. Germline CDR1 FNHDT, CDR2 SITEND (reference sequence). This CDR3 comprises 16 residues. The J segment lost 2 bases and the V segment lost 6 bases, leaving 12 bases of the junction unmatched. CDR3 sequence reads: CASTPHPDWSQDTQYF. The sequenced part of the CDR3 DNA is TGTGCCAGCACCCCCCACCCGGACTGGAGCCAAGAC.

This clone was seen a handful of times. The genes and germline here are from mouse. The CDR3 end lies 3 residues beyond the end of the read and is filled in from the germline J gene. V is TRBV19 and J is TRBJ1-6; 7 nucleotides agree with TRBD1. TRBJ1-6 is known as an ORF, though its function is uncertain. Germline V gives CDR1 FNHDT, CDR2 SITEND (reference sequence). The trim removed 4 bases at V and 2 bases at J, leaving 3 bases unmatched. The CDR3 has 15 amino acids. This CDR3 is CASSLGTAYNSPLYF. The DNA read from the CDR3 is TGTGCCAGCAGTCTCGGGACAGCCTATAATTCGCCC.

This clone has more than one count but fewer than ten. Germline and genes here are mouse. The read terminates 4 residues ahead of where the CDR3 ends, so the germline J gene completes it. The sample contains more than one DNA sequence encoding this CDR3. The chain employs TRBV13-2 and TRBJ2-1; the D gene is possibly TRBD2 (6 bases). Deletions cut 1 base from V and 1 base from J, with 6 bases between. This CDR3 has 14 residues. The V gene's germline CDR1 is NNHNN and CDR2 SYGAGS (reference sequence). CDR3 region: CASGDLGNYAEQFF. The CDR3 DNA, read in part, is TGTGCCAGCGGTGATCTGGGGAACTATGCT.

This clone has a count of ten or more. Gene labels here are mouse ones. Coverage ceases 4 residues before the CDR3 finishes, and the germline J gene fills in the end. Other DNA sequences from this sample encode an identical CDR3 as well. The V call is TRBV13-1, the J call TRBJ1-2; weak D call: TRBD1 (6 bases). Trimming pared 2 bases from V and 4 bases from J, leaving 9 bases between. CDR1 and CDR2 (germline): NSHNY, SYGAGN. The CDR3 totals 13 residues. The part of the CDR3 DNA that was read is TGTGCCAGCAGTGACAGGGGTGGCTCC. Translated: CASSDRGGS. In full, the CDR3 is CASSDRGGSDYTF.

For this clone: Genes and germline come from the mouse. The sequenced fragment ends 4 residues before the CDR3 boundary, so the rest is inferred from the germline J gene. Other DNA sequences in the same sample also yield this CDR3. The J gene is TRBJ1-1, the V gene TRBV13-1; a possible D gene is TRBD1 (5 bases). The CDR3 consists of 13 residues. V was trimmed by 4 bases and J by 1 base, leaving 8 bases between them. Germline assignment: CDR1 NSHNY and CDR2 SYGAGN. CDR3 residues: CASSLGQNTEVFF. The covered CDR3 bases are TGTGCCAGCAGTCTCGGACAAAACACA.

With respect to this clone: These gene names are mouse names. CDR3 DNA, as far as it was read: TGTGCCAGCAGTGAGCCAGCCTATAATTCGCCC. It encodes CASSEPAYNSP. The CDR3, in full, reads CASSEPAYNSPLYF. The V gene is TRBV13-1, the J gene TRBJ1-6, with unresolved D. Read coverage stops 3 residues before the CDR3 terminus; the germline J gene supplies the remainder. TRBJ1-6 belongs to the ORF category, with a function that is uncertain. Germline CDR1 and CDR2: NSHNY and SYGAGN. The CDR3 is 14 residues long. The V end lost 2 bases, the J end lost 2 bases, and 5 bases lay between the germline ends.

To note about this clone: Mouse gene names apply. The read ends 4 residues shy of where the CDR3 ends; the end is completed using the germline J gene. The chain uses TRBV13-2 and TRBJ2-2, with 9 bases lining up with TRBD1. The CDR3 spans 14 residues. The germline V gene has CDR1 NNHNN and CDR2 SYGAGS (reference sequence). With 5 bases clipped from V and 3 bases from J, the junction kept 2 bases outside the gene matches. Here the CDR3 reads CASGGTGYTGQLYF. The CDR3 DNA, read in part, is TGTGCCAGCGGGGGGACAGGGTACACCGGG.